This T cell receptor beta chain was recorded in a study of long-term antiretroviral therapy in people with HIV. Study conclusions and caveats: It was not possible to obtain data on ART adherence, viral resistance or therapy changes. Repertoires from HIV showed CDR3 length ranges narrower than those of controls. Every time point showed a repertoire led by clones expanded before ART.

This CDR3 comprises 15 residues. The germline CDR1 and CDR2 sequences are LNHDA and SQIVND (reference sequence). Without exception, participants with HIV were treated in the United States. As for this clone: Antigen unknown. An end of the junction does not agree with germline; a read error may underlie this.

The authors ran the immunoSEQ assay, v3.0, at survey level. The data were produced by immunoSEQ multiplex PCR, yet TCRdb's version contains in-frame clones alone and is incomplete. This sample has 18,000 or so clones, with approximately 78% found just once. This chain links TRBV19 with TRBJ2-4, with D perhaps matching TRBD2 (6 bases). Specimen: unsorted PBMCs, collected at the start of antiretroviral therapy, before treatment. The sequence was collected from a woman in her forties with HIV. Written as DNA, the CDR3 is TGTGCCAGTAGTCTAGATATGGGGGGCAAAAACATTCAGTACTTC. This gives the protein CASSLDMGGKNIQYF.